Detailed here is one TCR beta chain. The antigen is unknown. This entry is derived from a study of T cell responses to AZD1222 COVID-19 vaccine. Overall study: Second doses at about 4 or about 12 weeks were pooled. Broader study findings: Spike-specific TCRs gained breadth and depth after people received two AZD1222 doses. Unmutated variant regions are reportedly targeted by nearly half of spike-specific TCRs.

The V gene's germline CDR1 is SGHAT and CDR2 FQNNGV. This CDR3 is built from 14 residues. Trimming shortened V by 3 bases and J by 2 bases, and 8 bases separated the two germline ends. Generated by immunoSEQ multiplex PCR, the TCRdb table keeps only in-frame clones and is missing some. The sample includes fewer than 150,000 clones, 88% of them seen just once. This clonotype originated in an adult in good health. The genes are TRBV11-2 and TRBJ2-1; a possible D gene is TRBD2 (6 bases). Sample: peripheral blood, taken on day 0 of AZD1222 vaccination. In DNA, the CDR3 is TGTGCCAGCAGCTTGTCGGGGGCCTACAATGAGCAGTTCTTC. This gives the protein CASSLSGAYNEQFF.